This T cell receptor (beta chain) derives from a study of blood T cell repertoires in COVID-19. Study summary: The cDNA or gDNA used as material had been derived from T cells, B-cell-depleted T cells, or PBMCs.

Original data processing: For nucleated cells, counts were estimated from reference gene primer amplification. TCRdb's table, derived via immunoSEQ multiplex PCR, lists solely in-frame clones and lacks some. The DNA was the basis for D and trimming; V, J and clone size are from that table. Altogether 540,000 or so clones are present, roughly nine tenths being singletons, with the ten largest covering about 8%. The CDR3 has 19 residues. With V trimmed by 0 bases and J by 1 base, 9 bases remained unmatched. Germline CDR1 and CDR2: KGHSH and LQKENI. Enrollment of patients from Seattle took place during active infection, with longitudinal follow-up.

Sequencing input: peripheral blood. The source is a woman in her 50s with COVID-19, enrolled during active disease. The chain uses TRBV18 and TRBJ2-3, with 11 bases identical to TRBD2. As DNA, the CDR3 is TGTGCCAGCTCACCACCGGGCGCCTTGACTAGCGGGGGCACAGATACGCAGTATTTT. This encodes CASSPPGALTSGGTDTQYF.